Listed below are T cell receptor beta chains from one sample, sequenced in a study of PD-1 blockade in classical Hodgkin lymphoma. Profiled with immunoSEQ multiplex PCR; TCRdb holds only in-frame clones, not every one. The sample shows about 50,000 clones, 85% to 90% of them seen only once. The sequences come from peripheral blood mononuclear cells (PBMCs), collected before the fourth cycle of nivolumab. The source is a human donor with classical Hodgkin lymphoma. The CDR3 runs from the conserved cysteine through the conserved F or W. A D gene is named only where the DNA matches it firmly. Part of the rows lack a size; the others show once, few, many or a class for expanded clones.

v_gene	d_gene	abundance	j_gene	CDR3aa	CDR3nt
TRBV29-1	.	few	TRBJ1-3	CSAQVSSGNTIYF	TGCAGCGCGCAGGTTTCCTCTGGAAACACCATATATTTT
TRBV11-3	TRBD1	.	TRBJ2-7	CASSLGTGTLYEQYF	TGTGCCAGCAGCTTAGGGACAGGGACTTTATACGAGCAGTACTTC
TRBV5-1	.	.	TRBJ2-3	CASSGSTDTQYF	TGCGCCAGCAGCGGAAGCACAGATACGCAGTATTTT
TRBV14	.	.	TRBJ2-7	CASSQLQGLAYEQYF	TGTGCCAGCAGCCAGCTACAGGGTTTGGCCTACGAGCAGTACTTC
TRBV5-1	TRBD2	few	TRBJ2-5	CASGGGSQETQYF	TGCGCCAGCGGGGGAGGGAGCCAAGAGACCCAGTACTTC
TRBV25-1	.	.	TRBJ2-7	CASRTNIEQYF	TGTGCCAGCAGGACCAATATCGAGCAGTACTTC
TRBV4-1	TRBD1	.	TRBJ1-1	CASSQPQGVYTEAFF	TGCGCCAGCAGCCAACCGCAGGGGGTGTATACTGAAGCTTTCTTT
TRBV2	.	.	TRBJ1-1	CASILQGIATEAFF	TGTGCCAGCATCCTGCAGGGGATAGCGACTGAAGCTTTCTTT
TRBV28	.	.	TRBJ2-1	CASSVRTPEQFF	TGTGCCAGCAGTGTAAGGACACCTGAGCAGTTCTTC
TRBV10-1	.	few	TRBJ1-3	CASRRPDPGNTIYF	TGCGCCAGCAGACGCCCCGATCCAGGAAACACCATATATTTT
TRBV15	.	.	TRBJ2-7	CATSRDRPDEQYF	TGTGCCACCAGCAGAGATCGACCGGACGAGCAGTACTTC
TRBV4-1	TRBD2	.	TRBJ2-2	CASSQGWLAGAGELFF	TGCGCCAGCAGCCAAGGGTGGCTAGCGGGTGCCGGGGAGCTGTTTTTT
TRBV5-1	TRBD1	.	TRBJ1-3	CASSLAPGTDRNTIYF	TGCGCCAGCAGCTTGGCCCCAGGGACAGACCGAAACACCATATATTTT
TRBV5-6	.	.	TRBJ2-5	CASSRGGLVAETQYF	TGTGCCAGCAGTCGTGGGGGCCTAGTCGCAGAGACCCAGTACTTC
TRBV28	TRBD2	.	TRBJ2-5	CASSLAGGRETQYF	TGTGCCAGCAGCCTAGCGGGAGGGCGGGAGACCCAGTACTTC
TRBV9	TRBD2	once	TRBJ2-1	CASTIAGDSNEQFF	TGTGCCAGCACTATAGCGGGAGACTCGAATGAGCAGTTCTTC
TRBV11-3	TRBD2	.	TRBJ2-7	CASSSRLAGSYEQYF	TGTGCCAGCAGCTCTAGGCTAGCGGGTTCCTACGAGCAGTACTTC
TRBV2	.	.	TRBJ2-6	CATRAGPGANVLTF	TGTGCCACGAGGGCAGGGCCTGGGGCCAACGTCCTGACTTTC
TRBV5-8	.	.	TRBJ1-1	CASSFGAGNTEAFF	TGTGCCAGCAGCTTTGGAGCGGGAAACACTGAAGCTTTCTTT
TRBV2	.	.	TRBJ2-1	CASSPHLYNEQFF	TGTGCCAGCAGCCCACACCTTTACAATGAGCAGTTCTTC
TRBV11-3	.	.	TRBJ1-2	CASSLVLDGYTF	TGTGCCAGCAGCTTAGTTCTCGACGGCTACACCTTC